This TCR beta chain is drawn from a study of siplizumab effects on memory and regulatory T cells. Study results and limitations: Where siplizumab was present, mappable alloreactive CD4+ clones averaged about 70% Treg-derived, compared with 25% to 30% in controls. No functional test confirmed suppression by proliferating siplizumab-culture Tregs. Assignment to unstimulated subsets succeeded for only a minor fraction of the alloreactive clones. Siplizumab significantly reduced alloreactive sequences traceable to unstimulated CD4+ memory cells.

Generated by immunoSEQ multiplex PCR, the TCRdb table keeps only in-frame clones and is missing some. The sample records 100,000 to 120,000 clones, around 90% being singletons. This clone was seen only once. What it binds is not known. Germline values: CDR1 KGHSH, CDR2 LQKENI. The CDR3 extends over 14 amino acids. V lost 3 bases, J lost 7 bases, and 15 bases lay in between. V gene TRBV18 combines with J gene TRBJ2-5; unclear D gene. Sequenced: CD4+ T cells sorted from blood. The clonotype originates from a human donor in good health. The CDR3 DNA reads as TGTGCCAGCTCACCCCTGAAGAGTGCAGGGACCCAGTACTTC. This sequence encodes CASSPLKSAGTQYF.